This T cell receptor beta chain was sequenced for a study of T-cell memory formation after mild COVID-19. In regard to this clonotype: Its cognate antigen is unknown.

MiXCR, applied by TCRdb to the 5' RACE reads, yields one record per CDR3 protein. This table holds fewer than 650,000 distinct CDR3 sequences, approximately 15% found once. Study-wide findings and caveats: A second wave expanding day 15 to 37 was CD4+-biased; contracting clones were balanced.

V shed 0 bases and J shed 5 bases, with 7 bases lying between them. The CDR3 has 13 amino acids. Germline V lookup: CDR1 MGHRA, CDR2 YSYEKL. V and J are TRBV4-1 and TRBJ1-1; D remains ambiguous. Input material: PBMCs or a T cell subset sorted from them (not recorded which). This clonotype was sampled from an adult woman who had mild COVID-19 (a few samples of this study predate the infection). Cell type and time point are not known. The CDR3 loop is CASSQDGETEAFF. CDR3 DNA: TGCGCCAGCAGCCAAGATGGGGAAACTGAAGCTTTCTTT.